The next 2 T cell receptor beta chains were all read from a single sample in a study of control samples from healthy donors and cancer patients. Data came from immunoSEQ multiplex PCR; TCRdb stores just in-frame clones and leaves some out. The top ten clones hold approximately 40% of a sample with around 23,000 clones, around 85% of them seen once. Sequencing was done on a sample of PBMCs. The receptors stem from a man in his fifties or sixties with head and neck cancer.

V is TRBV11-2 and J is TRBJ2-7; D gene uncertain. There are 12 residues in the CDR3. The germline V gene encodes CDR1 SGHAT and CDR2 FQNNGV. Between the trimmed V and J ends, which lost 3 bases and 0 bases, there was a span of 3 bases. CDR3 nucleotides: TGTGCCAGCAGCTTGAGCTCCTACGAGCAGTACTTC. Translating gives CASSLSSYEQYF.

The gene calls are TRBV5-1 and TRBJ1-2, with 8 nucleotides matching TRBD1. V lost 6 bases to trimming and J lost 3 bases; unmatched junction nucleotides: 10. Germline CDR1 reads SGHRS; CDR2 reads YFSETQ. The CDR3 consists of 15 residues. CDR3 coding DNA: TGCGCCAGCACCATTGGCGGGACAGGAGACTATGGCTACACCTTC. Translating it yields CASTIGGTGDYGYTF.